The 10 T cell receptor beta chains below come from one sample, sequenced in a study of blood T cell repertoires in COVID-19. Sequencing used immunoSEQ multiplex PCR; TCRdb keeps in-frame clones, though not all of them. The sample carries a few hundred thousand clones, roughly 90% recorded once. Sequencing was performed on PBMCs or T cells enriched from blood (not recorded which). These receptors were collected from a woman aged 25 to 45 who had recovered from COVID-19.

The CDR3 DNA reads TGCGCCAGCAGCCCTAGGAGCGACTCGGCCTACGAGCAGTACTTC. It yields the protein CASSPRSDSAYEQYF. The chain uses TRBV5-1 and TRBJ2-7, with D hard to call. V was clipped by 4 bases and J by 2 bases, with 16 bases between them. Looked up from germline, CDR1 is SGHRS and CDR2 is YFSETQ. The CDR3 is made up of 15 amino acids. Complete variable domain (other parts from reference TRBV5-1 and TRBJ2-7): KAGVTQTPRYLIKTRGQQVTLSCSPISGHRSVSWYQQTPGQGLQFLFEYFSETQRNKGNFPGRFSGRQFSNSRSEMNVSTLELGDSALYLCASSPRSDSAYEQYFGPGTRLTVT.

The J gene is TRBJ2-2, the V gene TRBV27; 10 bases are a match to TRBD2. V dropped 5 bases and J dropped 6; count of bases not matched to a gene: 9. The CDR3 runs to 16 residues. The germline V gene has CDR1 MNHEY and CDR2 SMNVEV (reference sequence). CDR3 coding DNA: TGTGCCAGCAGTGTACCTTCTAGCGGGAGAGCCGGGGAGCTGTTTTTT. Protein product: CASSVPSSGRAGELFF.

The DNA for the CDR3 is TGTGCCAGCAGCCAACAGAGACACCTCTTATGGGGGGTGGGGAACACTGAAGCTTTCTTT. Its translation: CASSQQRHLLWGVGNTEAFF. The chain has TRBV14 and TRBJ1-1; the D gene is possibly TRBD1 (5 bases). The germline V and J ends were trimmed by 2 bases and 1 base, with 26 bases remaining between them. Germline V gives CDR1 SGHDN, CDR2 FVKESK. CDR3 length equals 20 residues.

The chain couples TRBV7-2 to TRBJ2-7; 9 bases are shared with TRBD2. The CDR3 contains 16 residues. The junction had 12 bases not matched to a gene; V was cut back by 1 base and J by 8 bases. Germline CDR1 SGHTA, CDR2 FQGNSA. CDR3 region: CASSLVSWREGSQQYF. The CDR3 region has the DNA TGTGCCAGCAGCTTAGTGTCATGGCGGGAGGGCTCCCAGCAGTACTTC.

The chain joins TRBV21-1 to TRBJ1-2. TRBV21-1 counts as a pseudogene. The CDR3 length is 14 residues. CDR3 sequence reads: CASNKKGLLYGYTF. CDR3 DNA: TGTGCCAGCAACAAAAAGGGACTTCTCTATGGCTACACCTTC.

This chain links TRBV6-5 with TRBJ1-2; no definite D call. The CDR3 runs to 16 residues. Trimming stripped 4 bases from V and 4 bases from J, with 19 bases between. CDR1 MNHEY and CDR2 SVGAGI come from the germline V gene. The CDR3 sequence: CASSSSPFPSVYGYTF. In nucleotides, the CDR3 is TGTGCCAGCAGTTCCAGTCCCTTTCCGTCCGTCTATGGCTACACCTTC.

The chain recombines TRBV6-5 with TRBJ1-4; the D gene is possibly TRBD1 (6 bases). This CDR3 comprises 11 residues. CDR1 MNHEY and CDR2 SVGAGI come from the germline V gene. The CDR3 DNA reads as TGTGCGGCAAGAGGGGGAGAAAAACTGTTTTTT. It encodes CAARGGEKLFF.

The J gene is TRBJ1-1, the V gene TRBV11-2, with D perhaps TRBD1 (5 bases). V was shortened by 7 bases and J by 4 bases, with 7 bases between the two germline ends. There are 11 residues in the CDR3. Germline assignment: CDR1 SGHAT and CDR2 FQNNGV. The CDR3 DNA reads as TGTGCCAGCATGGGGGGCACTGAAGCTTTCTTT. This encodes CASMGGTEAFF.

This clone was seen a handful of times. The gene calls are TRBV7-2 and TRBJ1-2; D gene ambiguous. Germline V CDR1 and CDR2: SGHTA, FQGNSA. There are 13 residues in the CDR3. Trimming cost V 8 bases and J 1 base, with 11 bases left between them. The DNA for the CDR3 is TGTGCCAGCGGTGAACCCGGTAACTATGGCTACACCTTC. Its translation is CASGEPGNYGYTF.

The V gene is TRBV23-1, the J gene TRBJ2-7; TRBD1 matches at 7 bases. TRBV23-1 has ORF status, its function being uncertain. The junction had 11 bases not matched to a gene; V was cut back by 7 bases and J by 5 bases. This CDR3 comprises 14 residues. The CDR3 loop is CASTRQGRSHEQYF. CDR3 DNA: TGCGCCAGCACCCGACAGGGTAGGAGCCACGAGCAGTACTTC.